This T cell receptor beta chain was recovered during a study of T cells in Graves' hyperthyroidism and ophthalmopathy. Broader study findings: For ophthalmopathy, model prediction preceded onset by a median 6.5 months. Blood also contained most expanded thyroid clonotypes above 0.001.

Researchers amplified the TCR beta CDR3 regions from RNA transcripts. TCR CDR3 regions were first amplified by RT-PCR with HTBI primers. In TCRdb, the multiplex PCR reads were re-called with MiXCR into one record per CDR3 protein. The table records about 380,000 distinct CDR3 sequences, 15% to 20% of them present only once. For ophthalmopathy patients, the Clinical Activity Score was at least 3 and the NOSPECS grade at least 4; duration was under 3 months. Source material for PBMCs was about 10 ml fresh peripheral blood. A note on this clonotype: Its antigen remains unknown.

From germline, CDR1 is MNHEY and CDR2 SVGAGI. V was pared by 6 bases and J by 2 bases, with 16 bases between. CDR3 length: 16 amino acids. This sequence was found in a man younger than 35 with Graves' ophthalmopathy. The chain employs TRBV6-5 and TRBJ1-4, with D tentatively TRBD1 (5 bases). Material: blood. The CDR3 protein is CASSYRGGGTNEKLFF. In DNA, the CDR3 is TGTGCCAGCAGCTACCGCGGGGGGGGGACTAATGAAAAACTGTTTTTT.